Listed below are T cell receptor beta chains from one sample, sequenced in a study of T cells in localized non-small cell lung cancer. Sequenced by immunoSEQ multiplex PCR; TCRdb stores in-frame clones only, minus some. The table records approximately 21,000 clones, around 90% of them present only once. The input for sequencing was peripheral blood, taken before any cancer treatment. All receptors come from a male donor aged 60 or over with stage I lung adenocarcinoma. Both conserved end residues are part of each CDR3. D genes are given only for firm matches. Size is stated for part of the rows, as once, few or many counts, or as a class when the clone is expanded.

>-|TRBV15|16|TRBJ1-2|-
TGTGCCACCAGCAGAGATGAGGGTAGGGACCTTTATGGCTACACCTTC
CATSRDEGRDLYGYTF
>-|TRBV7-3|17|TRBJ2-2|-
TGTGCCAGCAGCCTTTTTCCCGGGGGATCTGACACCGGGGAGCTGTTTTTT
CASSLFPGGSDTGELFF
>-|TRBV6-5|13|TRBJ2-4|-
TGTGCCAGCAGTTCGACAGCCTTAAACATTCAGTACTTC
CASSSTALNIQYF
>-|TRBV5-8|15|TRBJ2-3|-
TGTGCCAGCAGCCTCCTGGCGGTGGTAACAGATACGCAGTATTTT
CASSLLAVVTDTQYF
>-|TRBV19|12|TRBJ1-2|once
TGTGCCAGCCAGGAGCCTAACTATGGCTACACCTTC
CASQEPNYGYTF
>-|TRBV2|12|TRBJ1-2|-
TGTGCCAGCAGTGAAAGGCCATATGGCTACACCTTC
CASSERPYGYTF
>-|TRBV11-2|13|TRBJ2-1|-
TGTGCCAGCAGCGCAGACCGCGGTAATGAGCAGTTCTTC
CASSADRGNEQFF
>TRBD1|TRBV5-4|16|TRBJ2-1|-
TGTGCCAGCAGCTGGGACAGGGGAAGCTCCTACAATGAGCAGTTCTTC
CASSWDRGSSYNEQFF
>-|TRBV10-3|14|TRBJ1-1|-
TGTGCCACTACCTTTGGAGCTGCCAACACTGAAGCTTTCTTT
CATTFGAANTEAFF
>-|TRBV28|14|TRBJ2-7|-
TGTGCCAGCAGTTCATCTTTAGGGGTAAGCGAGCAGTACTTC
CASSSSLGVSEQYF
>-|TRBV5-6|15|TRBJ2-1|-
TGTGCCAGCAGCTTTAGTGGGACTTTATACAATGAGCAGTTCTTC
CASSFSGTLYNEQFF
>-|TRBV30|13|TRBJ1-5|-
TGTGCCTGGAACAAACAAGGGGATCAGCCCCAGCATTTT
CAWNKQGDQPQHF
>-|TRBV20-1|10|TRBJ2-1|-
TGCAGTGCGATACCGCGGGTGGAGTTCTTC
CSAIPRVEFF
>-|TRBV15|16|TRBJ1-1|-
TGTGCCACCAGCAGAGATCGTGTGGGGTATAACACTGAAGCTTTCTTT
CATSRDRVGYNTEAFF
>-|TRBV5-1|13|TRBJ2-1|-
TGCGCCAGCAGCTTGGAGTCCCATATGGAGCAGTTCTTC
CASSLESHMEQFF
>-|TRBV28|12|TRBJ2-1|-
TGTGCCAGCAGTTTAGCGCACAATGAGCAGTTCTTC
CASSLAHNEQFF
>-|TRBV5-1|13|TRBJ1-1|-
TGCGCCAGCAAAGAGGCTCTGGGCACTGAAGCTTTCTTT
CASKEALGTEAFF
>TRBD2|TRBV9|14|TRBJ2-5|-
TGTGCCAGCAGCGTAGGAGCGGGAAGGGAGACCCAGTACTTC
CASSVGAGRETQYF